One sample yielded the 23 T cell receptor beta chains listed below, sequenced in a study of T cells in Graves' hyperthyroidism and ophthalmopathy. The investigators amplified TCR beta CDR3 regions from RNA transcripts. The HTBI primer set was used in a first-round RT-PCR of the TCR CDR3. Each CDR3 protein gets one entry after TCRdb re-called the multiplex PCR reads with MiXCR. The sample holds about 260,000 distinct CDR3 sequences, 20% to 25% seen once. What was sequenced was blood. The origin of the receptors is a man aged 35-49 years with Graves' hyperthyroidism that later progressed to Graves' ophthalmopathy.

This clonotype has ten or more counts. The chain uses TRBV5-1 and TRBJ2-5, with 8 bases that match TRBD2. Unmatched junction bases numbered 10, after V lost 7 bases and J lost 5 bases. This CDR3 region has 14 residues. CDR1 is SGHRS and CDR2 is YFSETQ in the germline V gene. CDR3 DNA sequence: TGCGCCAGCGCCACGGGAGGGGATGGCGAGACCCAGTACTTC. Translating it yields CASATGGDGETQYF.

This sequence joins TRBV10-3 and TRBJ1-2; possible D gene TRBD1, 6 bases. Germline V CDR1 and CDR2: ENHRY, SYGVKD. The CDR3 consists of 15 residues. With 2 bases removed from V and 1 base from J, the gap between germline ends came to 11 bases. Written as DNA, the CDR3 is TGTGCCATCAGTGAGGACAGGCGAATTAACTATGGCTACACCTTC. Its translation: CAISEDRRINYGYTF.

This clonotype was recorded at least ten times. The chain links TRBV11-2 to TRBJ1-5, with no clear D. CDR1 SGHAT and CDR2 FQNNGV come from the germline V gene. The CDR3 runs 13 residues. V lost 6 bases to trimming and J lost 4 bases, with 10 bases between them. CDR3 protein: CASSREWNQPQHF. CDR3 DNA sequence: TGTGCCAGCAGTCGGGAGTGGAATCAGCCCCAGCATTTT.

This CDR3 reads CGWVGQGLETQYF. The CDR3 DNA is TGCGGTTGGGTTGGGCAGGGTTTAGAGACCCAGTACTTC. This sequence joins TRBV20-1 and TRBJ2-5; possibly TRBD1 for D (5 bases). The CDR3 consists of 13 residues. The germline CDR1 and CDR2 sequences are DFQATT and SNEGSKA (reference sequence).

J is TRBJ1-5 and V is TRBV2; D is undetermined. Germline assignment: CDR1 SNHLY and CDR2 FYNNEI. V was shortened by 6 bases and J by 5 bases, with 11 bases between the two germline ends. CDR3 length: 13 amino acids. The CDR3 is CASRPDTYQPQHF. In DNA, the CDR3 is TGTGCCAGCAGACCCGACACCTATCAGCCCCAGCATTTT.

This clonotype was counted at least ten times. The chain recombines TRBV7-8 with TRBJ1-3, with D tentatively TRBD1 (6 bases). The V end was cut by 5 bases, the J end by 0 bases, with 17 bases between. This CDR3 is 17 amino acids long. The germline gives CDR1 SGHVS, CDR2 FQNEAQ. The CDR3: CASSPVSTGVSGNTIYF. As DNA, the CDR3 is TGTGCCAGCAGCCCAGTCTCGACAGGCGTCTCTGGAAACACCATATATTTT.

This clonotype showed up many times. The chain uses TRBV20-1 and TRBJ2-7, with a weak D call TRBD2 (5 bases). CDR1 is DFQATT, CDR2 SNEGSKA, per germline (reference sequence). V gave up 4 bases and J gave up 9 bases, with 25 bases separating them. The CDR3 consists of 15 residues. This CDR3 is CSANPSGDTRDGQYF. CDR3 nucleotides: TGCAGTGCTAACCCCTCGGGCGATACGAGGGATGGGCAGTACTTC.

Ten or more counts support this clonotype. The chain is built from TRBV6-2 or TRBV6-3 and TRBJ2-7; TRBD2 might be the D (5 bases). V gave up 8 bases and J gave up 4 bases, with 12 bases separating them. Germline V gene data show CDR1 as MNHEY and CDR2 as SVGEGT. The CDR3 length is 12 residues. CDR3 residues: CASSGYIYEQYF. DNA for the CDR3: TGTGCCAGCTCGGGGTACATATACGAGCAGTACTTC.

A remark on this clonotype: Here the CDR3 omits its conserved ending phenylalanine or tryptophan, so a read error is the likely source. The chain uses TRBV6-2 or TRBV6-3 and TRBJ2-7; 8 nucleotides line up with TRBD2. CDR1 and CDR2 (germline): MNHEY, SVGEGT. The CDR3 is made up of 14 amino acids. J was trimmed by 3 bases and V by 4 bases; bases with no gene match: 5. CDR3 sequence (DNA): TGTGCCAGCAGTTGGGGGGCGGGAGGCTACGAGCAGTACCTC. It is translated as CASSWGAGGYEQYL.

This clonotype was detected many times. Written as DNA, the CDR3 is TGCGCCAGCAGCTTGGCGGCGGGGGAGCAGTACTTC. Residues: CASSLAAGEQYF. The V gene is TRBV5-1, the J gene TRBJ2-7; D perhaps matches TRBD2 (6 bases). This CDR3 comprises 12 residues. Germline V gives CDR1 SGHRS, CDR2 YFSETQ. The V and J ends lost 0 bases and 7 bases respectively, with 8 bases between them.

This clonotype was detected a few times. This chain links TRBV12-5 with TRBJ2-1; 7 positions agree with TRBD1. The CDR3 sequence is 15 residues long. Germline loops: CDR1 LGHNT, CDR2 FRNRAP. The V gene end was trimmed by 5 bases and the J gene end by 5 bases; junction bases not matched to a gene: 9. The CDR3 loop reads CASGQTGKAHNEQFF. The CDR3 DNA follows: TGTGCTAGTGGTCAGACAGGGAAGGCACACAATGAGCAGTTCTTC.

This clonotype occurred a few times. The rearrangement links TRBV25-1 to TRBJ1-2; maybe TRBD1 (5 bases). Germline V lookup: CDR1 MGHDK, CDR2 SYGVNS. The CDR3 consists of 12 residues. V was pared by 8 bases and J by 4 bases, with 11 bases between. CDR3 sequence: CASRAGGYGYTF. The CDR3 DNA reads TGTGCCAGCCGGGCCGGGGGCTATGGCTACACCTTC.

This clonotype was recorded many times. The V call is TRBV7-8, the J call TRBJ2-7; D is possibly TRBD1 or TRBD2 (7 bases each). Trimming pared 3 bases from V and 8 bases from J, leaving 23 bases between. This CDR3 has 16 residues. The germline CDR1 and CDR2 sequences are SGHVS and FQNEAQ. The CDR3 coding sequence is TGTGCCAGCAGCTTCGGCGGGAGTGGGCTAGGGGGCAAGCAGTACTTC. Translating gives CASSFGGSGLGGKQYF.

In regard to this clonotype: A much larger clone is a single base away; this may be a read error. This CDR3 reads CASNIYIRGEQYF. The DNA of the CDR3 is TGTGCCAGTAATATATATATCCGAGGGGAGCAGTACTTC. The rearrangement links TRBV19 to TRBJ2-7; a weak D match, TRBD2 (5 bases). The CDR3 sequence is 13 residues long. The germline gives CDR1 LNHDA, CDR2 SQIVND (reference sequence).

In its sample, this clonotype was seen many times. V and J are TRBV6-5 and TRBJ2-2; the D is unclear. The germline V gene encodes CDR1 MNHEY and CDR2 SVGAGI. The CDR3 is made up of 15 amino acids. V was cut by 4 bases and J by 5 bases, with 14 bases left in between. The CDR3 sequence is CASSSRAGPTGELFF. CDR3 bases: TGTGCCAGCAGTTCTCGGGCCGGCCCGACCGGGGAGCTGTTTTTT.

This clonotype was detected only a few times. V usage is TRBV12-3 or TRBV12-4 and J usage is TRBJ1-5; the D gene is possibly TRBD1 (6 bases). This CDR3 has 13 residues. V lost 3 bases to trimming and J lost 8 bases, with 11 bases between them. In nucleotides, the CDR3 is TGTGCCAGCAGTTTTGCAGGGGCCAAGCCCCAGCATTTT. Translation gives CASSFAGAKPQHF.

The chain couples TRBV5-1 to TRBJ1-1; D possibly corresponds to TRBD1 (5 bases). Germline-derived CDR1 and CDR2 are SGHRS and YFSETQ. Between the trimmed V and J ends, which lost 0 bases and 2 bases, there was a span of 8 bases. The CDR3 has 14 amino acids. The CDR3 loop is CASSLGRDNTEAFF. The CDR3 region has the DNA TGCGCCAGCAGCTTGGGCAGGGACAACACTGAAGCTTTCTTT.

Ten or more counts support this clonotype. The chain employs TRBV30 and TRBJ2-5, with D tentatively TRBD2 (6 bases). Between the trimmed V and J ends, which lost 0 bases and 2 bases, there was a span of 16 bases. The germline gives CDR1 GTSNPN, CDR2 SVGIG (reference sequence). The CDR3 runs 16 residues. The CDR3 region has the DNA TGTGCCTGGAGTGTAGGAGCTAGCGCCTTACAAGAGACCCAGTACTTC. Protein sequence: CAWSVGASALQETQYF.

This clonotype was counted ten times or more. The chain combines TRBV29-1 with TRBJ1-1; unclear D gene. With 5 bases removed from V and 1 base from J, the gap between germline ends came to 5 bases. Germline V CDR1 and CDR2: SQVTM, ANQGSEA. CDR3 length: 11 amino acids. Here the CDR3 reads CSVKKNTEAFF. The CDR3 DNA reads as TGCAGCGTTAAGAAGAACACTGAAGCTTTCTTT. Based on the CDR3 plus reference TRBV29-1 and TRBJ1-1, the full variable domain is SAVISQKPSRDICQRGTSLTIQCQVDSQVTMMFWYRQQPGQSLTLIATANQGSEATYESGFVIDKFPISRPNLTFSTLTVSNMSPEDSSIYLCSVKKNTEAFFGQGTRLTVV.

The genes are TRBV28 and TRBJ1-1; TRBD1 matches 8 bases. The CDR3 covers 17 residues. The germline V gene encodes CDR1 MDHEN and CDR2 SYDVKM. Trimming cost V 6 bases and J 3 bases; bases outside gene matches: 15. CDR3 sequence (DNA): TGTGCCAGCAGATCAAATTTCCAAACAGGGGGATACACTGAAGCTTTCTTT. Protein product: CASRSNFQTGGYTEAFF.

This clonotype was found many times. This sequence joins TRBV12-3 or TRBV12-4 and TRBJ1-1; TRBD1 matches at 8 bases. This CDR3 contains 14 residues. Trimming cost V 5 bases and J 5 bases; bases outside gene matches: 7. CDR3 loop: CASSQTGGETEAFF. The CDR3 DNA sequence: TGTGCCAGCAGTCAAACAGGGGGAGAGACTGAAGCTTTCTTT.

There are many counts of this clonotype. The rearrangement links TRBV12-3 or TRBV12-4 to TRBJ2-3; D is undetermined. V lost 3 bases and J 0 bases, leaving 7 bases between the germline ends. The CDR3 runs 14 residues. The CDR3 here is CASSLVSSTDTQYF. For the CDR3, the DNA is TGTGCCAGCAGTTTGGTCTCTAGCACAGATACGCAGTATTTT.

This clonotype was detected many times. The chain has TRBV12-3 or TRBV12-4 and TRBJ2-5; 8 bases line up with TRBD1. This CDR3 has 14 residues. Trimming cost V 6 bases and J 5 bases; bases outside gene matches: 8. For the CDR3, the DNA is TGTGCCAGCAGCCCCCGGACAGGGTGGGAGACCCAGTACTTC. Its translation: CASSPRTGWETQYF.